The 29 T cell receptor beta chains below were found in one sample sequenced in a study of T cells in Graves' hyperthyroidism and ophthalmopathy. It was RNA transcripts that yielded the amplified TCR beta CDR3 regions. The HTBI primer set drove a first-round RT-PCR of the TCR CDR3. In TCRdb, the multiplex PCR reads were re-called with MiXCR into one record per CDR3 protein. The sample lists 200,000 to 300,000 distinct CDR3 sequences; roughly 22% were seen once. The sample was blood. Receptors originate from a woman in her 40s with Graves' ophthalmopathy.

The table lists this clonotype with many counts. The J gene is TRBJ1-1, the V gene TRBV6-5; possibly TRBD1 for D (6 bases). Germline CDR1 reads MNHEY; CDR2 reads SVGAGI. The V end lost 0 bases, the J end lost 4 bases, and 9 bases lay between the germline ends. This CDR3 region has 14 residues. In DNA form, the CDR3 reads TGTGCCAGCAGTTACTCAGGGGGAGTCACTGAAGCTTTCTTT. Translating it yields CASSYSGGVTEAFF.

This clonotype was counted at least ten times. V and J are TRBV19 and TRBJ2-7; D might be TRBD1 or TRBD2, each matching 6 bases. The CDR3 is made up of 17 amino acids. Germline CDR1 and CDR2: LNHDA and SQIVND (reference sequence). V was trimmed by 9 bases and J by 5 bases, leaving 29 bases between them. This CDR3 reads CASTDSSDRGRRDEQYF. The CDR3 DNA sequence: TGTGCCAGCACGGACAGTTCTGACCGGGGACGGAGGGACGAGCAGTACTTC.

This clonotype was seen ten or more times. The chain links TRBV19 to TRBJ2-2; D possibly uses TRBD1 or TRBD2 (5 bases each). Germline CDR1 is LNHDA and CDR2 is SQIVND (reference sequence). This CDR3 region has 16 residues. The germline V and J ends were trimmed by 5 bases and 6 bases, with 19 bases remaining between them. CDR3 region: CASSEGPWVLSGELFF. The CDR3 DNA sequence: TGTGCCAGTAGTGAGGGACCGTGGGTTCTGTCCGGGGAGCTGTTTTTT.

This clonotype was seen repeatedly, ten times or more. The chain has TRBV12-3 or TRBV12-4 and TRBJ1-2; possible D gene TRBD1, 6 bases. Between the trimmed V and J ends, which lost 5 bases and 4 bases, there was a span of 11 bases. The CDR3 is 13 amino acids. CDR3 loop: CASSLGQFYGYTF. CDR3 sequence (DNA): TGTGCCAGCAGTCTTGGACAGTTCTATGGCTACACCTTC.

This clonotype was recorded at least ten times. The CDR3 is CASSSSGLARNYEQYF. Here the CDR3 DNA reads TGTGCCAGCAGTAGCTCTGGACTTGCGCGGAACTACGAGCAGTACTTC. The chain employs TRBV28 and TRBJ2-7, with a possible D match to TRBD2 (5 bases). Trimming left V 5 bases short and J 3 bases short, with 20 bases between. CDR1 and CDR2 (germline): MDHEN, SYDVKM. The CDR3 is made up of 16 amino acids.

V is TRBV7-8 and J is TRBJ1-1; the D gene is possibly TRBD1 (5 bases). Germline CDR1 SGHVS, CDR2 FQNEAQ. The CDR3 is 16 residues long. V was pared by 5 bases and J by 4 bases, with 20 bases between. The CDR3 DNA reads as TGTGCCAGCAGCCTAAGAGCTCGGGGCCGGAGCACTGAAGCTTTCTTT. This translates into CASSLRARGRSTEAFF. Variable domain in full (rest from reference TRBV7-8 and TRBJ1-1): GAGVSQSPRYKVAKRGQDVALRCDPISGHVSLFWYQQALGQGPEFLTYFQNEAQLDKSGLPSDRFFAERPEGSVSTLKIQRTQQEDSAVYLCASSLRARGRSTEAFFGQGTRLTVV.

There are many counts of this clonotype. CDR3 in DNA: TGTGCCAGCAGTTTGGGGACAGAACTCTCTGGAAACACCATATATTTT. Amino acids: CASSLGTELSGNTIYF. This chain joins TRBV28 and TRBJ1-3; 7 bases line up with TRBD1. Germline V gene lookup returns CDR1 MDHEN and CDR2 SYDVKM. The CDR3 length is 16 residues. V trimming: 3 bases; J trimming: 0 bases; junction bases outside the gene matches: 5.

The sample holds a few counts of this clonotype. The V and J genes are TRBV28 and TRBJ2-7; D remains ambiguous. V shed 7 bases and J shed 3 bases, with 7 bases lying between them. Germline CDR1 reads MDHEN; CDR2 reads SYDVKM. This CDR3 is built from 11 residues. The CDR3 DNA sequence: TGTGCCAGCAAGATCAACTACGAGCAGTACTTC. This encodes CASKINYEQYF.

This clonotype was found many times. The genes are TRBV28 and TRBJ1-2; D remains ambiguous. V was clipped by 10 bases and J by 8 bases, with 17 bases between them. This CDR3 region has 12 residues. In germline, CDR1 is MDHEN, CDR2 SYDVKM. The CDR3 DNA sequence: TGTGCCATATCCGACACATATGGAGGCTACACCTTC. Translating it yields CAISDTYGGYTF.

This clonotype appeared many times. V gene TRBV6-5 combines with J gene TRBJ2-7; no clear D gene. Trimming removed 0 bases from V and 3 bases from J, with 12 bases in between. The CDR3 sequence is 15 residues long. Looked up from germline, CDR1 is MNHEY and CDR2 is SVGAGI. The CDR3, as DNA: TGTGCCAGCAGTTACTCGAGCCCGGGTTTCTACGAGCAGTACTTC. This translates into CASSYSSPGFYEQYF.

This clonotype appeared many times. The rearrangement uses TRBV20-1 and TRBJ2-7; D remains ambiguous. Trimming shortened V by 6 bases and J by 0 bases, and 12 bases separated the two germline ends. Germline assignment: CDR1 DFQATT and CDR2 SNEGSKA (reference sequence). This CDR3 has 13 residues. CDR3 residues: CSALTDNSYEQYF. The CDR3 DNA reads as TGCAGTGCCCTTACTGATAACTCCTACGAGCAGTACTTC.

The table lists this clonotype with many counts. The V and J genes are TRBV4-2 and TRBJ2-2; tentative D call: TRBD1 (5 bases). V was pared by 4 bases and J by 0 bases, with 9 bases between. The germline V gene encodes CDR1 LGHNA and CDR2 YNFKEQ. The CDR3 has 15 amino acids. In nucleotides, the CDR3 is TGTGCCAGCAGCCCTGAGACAGCGAACACCGGGGAGCTGTTTTTT. Translating gives CASSPETANTGELFF.

This clonotype was counted many times. This chain joins TRBV12-3 or TRBV12-4 and TRBJ2-2; the D is unclear. V gave up 7 bases and J gave up 0 bases, with 15 bases separating them. The CDR3 is made up of 16 amino acids. The CDR3 sequence is CASTPWGSANTGELFF. The CDR3 DNA sequence: TGTGCCAGCACCCCGTGGGGAAGTGCGAACACCGGGGAGCTGTTTTTT.

This clonotype was detected many times. The J gene is TRBJ1-1, the V gene TRBV19, with D possibly matching TRBD1 (5 bases). This CDR3 region has 14 residues. Trimming cost V 3 bases and J 1 base, with 9 bases left between them. Germline loops: CDR1 LNHDA, CDR2 SQIVND (reference sequence). For the CDR3, the DNA is TGTGCCAGTAGTATTCGACAGCAGAACACTGAAGCTTTCTTT. Translation gives CASSIRQQNTEAFF.

This clonotype has ten or more counts. The rearrangement links TRBV20-1 to TRBJ2-7; perhaps TRBD2 as D (6 bases). The V gene's germline CDR1 is DFQATT and CDR2 SNEGSKA (reference sequence). The ends were cut back, 0 bases at V and 2 bases at J, with 17 bases in the middle. This CDR3 is 16 amino acids long. CDR3 amino acids: CSARDRTGGFPYEQYF. The CDR3 region has the DNA TGCAGTGCTAGAGATAGGACTGGGGGGTTTCCCTACGAGCAGTACTTC.

This clonotype came up many times. The rearrangement uses TRBV18 and TRBJ2-5; 8 bases agree with TRBD1. CDR3 size: 14 residues. Germline V CDR1 and CDR2: KGHSH, LQKENI. V trimming: 3 bases; J trimming: 2 bases; junction bases outside the gene matches: 2. CDR3 protein: CASSPTGAQETQYF. CDR3 DNA sequence: TGTGCCAGCTCACCGACAGGGGCGCAAGAGACCCAGTACTTC.

At least ten counts were recorded for this clonotype. The chain uses TRBV28 and TRBJ2-7; 10 nucleotides agree with TRBD2. The CDR3 runs to 17 residues. Germline loops: CDR1 MDHEN, CDR2 SYDVKM. After removal of 2 bases from V and 3 bases from J, the junction contained 10 bases not matched to a gene. The CDR3 region is CASSLRLAGESYYEQYF. CDR3 DNA: TGTGCCAGCAGTTTAAGGCTAGCGGGAGAGAGTTACTACGAGCAGTACTTC. The whole variable domain, remainder taken from reference TRBV28 and TRBJ2-7, is DVKVTQSSRYLVKRTGEKVFLECVQDMDHENMFWYRQDPGLGLRLIYFSYDVKMKEKGDIPEGYSVSREKKERFSLILESASTNQTSMYLCASSLRLAGESYYEQYFGPGTRLTVT.

This clonotype was seen at least ten times. A read error may explain this, as a much larger clone is one base away. The chain carries TRBV28 and TRBJ2-7; D ambiguous. The CDR3 consists of 13 residues. Per the germline V gene, CDR1 is MDHEN and CDR2 is SYDVKM. In DNA form, the CDR3 reads TGTGCCGGCAGTTTTGTGATCTCCCGCGAGCAGTACTTC. Translation gives CAGSFVISREQYF.

This clonotype was observed at least ten times. J is TRBJ2-7 and V is TRBV6-5; D may be TRBD1 (8 bases). The CDR3 totals 13 residues. Per germline, CDR1 MNHEY and CDR2 SVGAGI. The V gene lost 6 bases and the J gene lost 4 bases, with 13 bases spanning the gap. CDR3 protein: CASRAQGGYEQYF. The CDR3, as DNA: TGTGCCAGCAGAGCACAGGGGGGGTACGAGCAGTACTTC.

The V call is TRBV28, the J call TRBJ2-7, with D tentatively TRBD2 (5 bases). This CDR3 comprises 14 residues. V lost 5 bases and J 0 bases, leaving 11 bases between the germline ends. Per the germline V gene, CDR1 is MDHEN and CDR2 is SYDVKM. The CDR3 reads CASSKRVGSYEQYF. The CDR3 coding sequence is TGTGCCAGCAGTAAGAGGGTTGGCTCCTACGAGCAGTACTTC.

Ten or more counts support this clonotype. The chain uses TRBV11-1 and TRBJ2-5; D is possibly TRBD2 (6 bases). Germline-derived CDR1 and CDR2 are SGHAT and FQDESV (reference sequence). Trimming shortened V by 3 bases and J by 4 bases, and 9 bases separated the two germline ends. The CDR3 is 13 residues long. The chain's CDR3 is CASSFDGGETQYF. The CDR3 DNA sequence: TGTGCCAGCAGCTTCGACGGGGGAGAGACCCAGTACTTC.

This clonotype was picked up many times. This chain connects TRBV30 to TRBJ2-2; 8 bases match TRBD1. The germline CDR1 and CDR2 sequences are GTSNPN and SVGIG (reference sequence). The ends lost 6 bases at V and 2 bases at J; junction bases unmatched: 5. The CDR3 totals 14 residues. The CDR3 here is CACPGTGNTGELFF. CDR3 bases: TGTGCCTGCCCCGGGACAGGAAACACCGGGGAGCTGTTTTTT.

This clonotype appeared many times. The rearrangement uses TRBV11-3 and TRBJ1-1; maybe TRBD1 (5 bases). Germline V gene data show CDR1 as SGHNT and CDR2 as YENEEA. The CDR3 length is 16 residues. V lost 2 bases and J lost 12, with 25 bases in between. CDR3 coding DNA: TGTGCCAGCAGCTTAAGAGTGGGCTTGGGGCGCGCGACCACTTTCTTT. It yields the protein CASSLRVGLGRATTFF.

This clonotype was counted at least ten times. The chain combines TRBV29-1 with TRBJ1-2; 7 nucleotides align to TRBD1. CDR1 is SQVTM, CDR2 ANQGSEA, per germline. The CDR3 covers 11 residues. V lost 5 bases and J lost 4; bases outside the gene matches: 1. CDR3: CSVRTGYGYTF. In nucleotides, the CDR3 is TGCAGCGTTCGGACAGGCTATGGCTACACCTTC.

This clonotype occurred many times. V and J are TRBV20-1 and TRBJ2-7; 7 bases are shared with TRBD1. The V gene end was trimmed by 2 bases and the J gene end by 4 bases; junction bases not matched to a gene: 14. In germline, CDR1 is DFQATT, CDR2 SNEGSKA (reference sequence). The length of the CDR3 is 16 residues. The CDR3 reads CSARSRPGKQGYEQYF. Here the CDR3 DNA reads TGCAGTGCTAGAAGCCGGCCCGGGAAACAGGGGTACGAGCAGTACTTC.

This clonotype was observed at least ten times. The chain recombines TRBV7-8 with TRBJ2-5; D not resolved. The CDR3 sequence is 12 residues long. V lost 4 bases and J 5 bases, leaving 8 bases between the germline ends. Germline V gives CDR1 SGHVS, CDR2 FQNEAQ. The CDR3 sequence: CASSYLLETQYF. CDR3 bases: TGTGCCAGCAGCTACCTTTTGGAGACCCAGTACTTC.

At least ten counts were recorded for this clonotype. The chain has TRBV27 and TRBJ1-5; D uncertain. Trimming took 5 bases from V and 4 from J, leaving 12 bases between them. Germline CDR1 MNHEY, CDR2 SMNVEV (reference sequence). This CDR3 comprises 14 residues. CDR3 amino acids: CASSPIDGNQPQHF. The CDR3 DNA reads TGTGCCAGCAGTCCGATAGACGGGAATCAGCCCCAGCATTTT.

V usage is TRBV20-1 and J usage is TRBJ2-5; 14 positions match TRBD2. This CDR3 spans 18 amino acids. The V segment lost 2 bases and the J segment 5 bases; nucleotides outside the gene matches: 13. The V gene's germline CDR1 is DFQATT and CDR2 SNEGSKA (reference sequence). This CDR3 reads CSARRLAGGPGISETQYF. DNA for the CDR3: TGCAGTGCTAGAAGACTAGCGGGAGGGCCTGGGATTAGCGAGACCCAGTACTTC.

This clonotype showed up many times. The V gene is TRBV27, the J gene TRBJ2-2; 9 bases are shared with TRBD2. CDR1 is MNHEY and CDR2 is SMNVEV in the germline V gene (reference sequence). V shed 4 bases and J 5 bases; nucleotides not matched to a gene: 2. The length of the CDR3 is 14 residues. CDR3 in amino acids: CASSWTSETGELFF. The CDR3, as DNA: TGTGCCAGCAGTTGGACTAGCGAGACCGGGGAGCTGTTTTTT.